The 11 T cell receptor beta chains below all came from one sample that was sequenced in a study of T cells after yellow fever vaccination. In TCRdb, the 5' RACE reads were re-called with MiXCR into one record per CDR3 protein. The data hold approximately 250,000 distinct CDR3 sequences, with about 3.5% observed a single time. Sequencing used PBMCs, obtained 15 days after the yellow fever booster vaccination. These receptors came from a man aged 18 to 30 who received the YFV17D yellow fever vaccine.

This clonotype was observed many times. J is TRBJ2-1 and V is TRBV5-6; D unclear. Germline V gene data show CDR1 as SGHDT and CDR2 as YYEEEE. Trimming removed 0 bases at V and 5 bases at J, with 12 bases between. The CDR3 is made up of 15 amino acids. The CDR3 here is CASSLVGPMDNEQFF. CDR3 DNA sequence: TGTGCCAGCAGCTTGGTTGGTCCGATGGACAATGAGCAGTTCTTC.

This clonotype was found many times. The chain couples TRBV6-5 to TRBJ2-2; 9 nucleotides match TRBD1. The trim removed 0 bases at V and 7 bases at J, leaving 6 bases unmatched. The CDR3 length is 16 residues. Per the germline V gene, CDR1 is MNHEY and CDR2 is SVGAGI. The CDR3 is CASSYSRDRADGELFF. The CDR3 DNA reads as TGTGCCAGCAGTTACTCTCGGGACAGGGCGGACGGGGAGCTGTTTTTT.

This clonotype has at least ten counts. This chain links TRBV12-3 or TRBV12-4 with TRBJ1-1; tentatively, D is TRBD1 (5 bases). Trimming removed 2 bases at V and 4 bases at J, with 14 bases between. This CDR3 is 15 amino acids long. CDR3 loop: CASSLRGAHITEAFF. As DNA, the CDR3 is TGTGCCAGCAGTTTAAGGGGAGCCCACATCACTGAAGCTTTCTTT.

This clonotype was seen many times. The chain employs TRBV4-1 and TRBJ2-6; 10 bases match TRBD1. With 0 bases clipped from V and 0 bases from J, the junction kept 8 bases outside the gene matches. The CDR3 is 20 amino acids. In germline, CDR1 is MGHRA, CDR2 YSYEKL. CDR3 residues: CASSQDLGTGAYSGANVLTF. CDR3 in DNA: TGCGCCAGCAGCCAAGATCTTGGGACAGGGGCCTACTCTGGGGCCAACGTCCTGACTTTC.

Notes on this clonotype: This may be a read error, as it is one base from a much larger clone. For the CDR3, the DNA is TGCGCCAGCAGCCTTTCAGGGAGTCAAGAGACCCAGTACTTC. Translation: CASSLSGSQETQYF. The chain employs TRBV4-1 and TRBJ2-5; either TRBD1 or TRBD2 may supply D (5 bases each). V dropped 4 bases and J dropped 2 bases, with 11 bases sitting between them. Per germline, CDR1 MGHRA and CDR2 YSYEKL. The CDR3 loop spans 14 amino acids.

This clonotype was counted ten times or more. The chain has TRBV7-2 and TRBJ2-1; no clear D gene. This CDR3 region has 16 residues. V gave up 5 bases and J gave up 5 bases, with 19 bases separating them. Germline CDR1 SGHTA, CDR2 FQGNSA. Here the CDR3 DNA reads TGTGCCAGCAGCCTCGACTCCTCAGCCCCGCACAATGAGCAGTTCTTC. This sequence encodes CASSLDSSAPHNEQFF.

This clonotype was detected ten times or more. The rearrangement links TRBV3-1 to TRBJ1-6, with D uncertain. Germline CDR1 and CDR2: LGHDT and YNNKEL (reference sequence). CDR3 length: 12 residues. The germline V and J ends were trimmed by 6 bases and 7 bases, with 7 bases remaining between them. The CDR3 region is CASRSGNSPLHF. CDR3 DNA: TGTGCCAGCAGGTCAGGCAATTCACCCCTCCACTTT.

This clonotype was detected many times. J is TRBJ1-1 and V is TRBV5-6, with TRBD1 matching 8 bases. The V gene's germline CDR1 is SGHDT and CDR2 YYEEEE. Trimming removed 9 bases from V and 5 bases from J; junction bases left unmatched: 9. CDR3 length: 13 amino acids. The CDR3 region is CATRRTGSTEAFF. In DNA, the CDR3 is TGTGCCACGAGGAGGACAGGGAGTACTGAAGCTTTCTTT.

This rearrangement joins TRBV14 to TRBJ2-3; D not resolved. The CDR3 sequence is 13 residues long. From germline, CDR1 is SGHDN and CDR2 FVKESK. Trimming stripped 4 bases from V and 2 bases from J, with 7 bases between. In DNA, the CDR3 is TGTGCCAGCAGCCGACGGAACACAGATACGCAGTATTTT. Translating it yields CASSRRNTDTQYF.

This clonotype was seen at least ten times. The genes are TRBV23-1 and TRBJ2-7, with D perhaps matching TRBD1 or TRBD2 (5 bases each). Being an ORF, TRBV23-1 has a function that is uncertain. This CDR3 spans 16 amino acids. The V end was cut by 0 bases, the J end by 2 bases, with 14 bases between. CDR3 DNA: TGCGCCAGCAGTCAATCGCCACAGGAGGTCACCTACGAGCAGTACGTC. Protein: CASSQSPQEVTYEQYV.

This clonotype was seen ten or more times. The chain uses TRBV7-2 and TRBJ1-4, with D unresolved. From germline, CDR1 is SGHTA and CDR2 FQGNSA. V was pared by 2 bases and J by 3 bases, with 10 bases between. This CDR3 is 15 amino acids long. CDR3 nucleotides: TGTGCCAGCAGCTTAAGGCCCGGCCCTAATGAAAAACTGTTTTTT. Amino acids: CASSLRPGPNEKLFF.